These T cell receptor beta chains were read from a single sample in a study of cytomegalovirus exposure and HLA in healthy donors. TCRdb's table, derived via immunoSEQ multiplex PCR, lists solely in-frame clones and lacks some. The sample comprises 80,000 to 95,000 clones, 63% of which are singletons, and roughly 6.7% rests with the top ten. The sample comprised PBMCs. The receptors come from a woman younger than 45 in good health and CMV-seronegative. CDR3s include the opening cysteine and the closing phenylalanine or tryptophan. A D gene is named only where the DNA matches it firmly. Only part of the rows carry a size: once, few, many, or a class if the clone is expanded.

d_call: NA; v_call: TRBV6-1; clone_size: NA; j_call: TRBJ2-7; cdr3_aa: CASSEPPGTPTASYF; cdr3_nt: TGTGCCAGCAGTGAGCCTCCCGGGACACCTACTGCGTCGTACTTC
d_call: TRBD2; v_call: TRBV18; clone_size: NA; j_call: TRBJ2-5; cdr3_aa: CASFSSGQETQYF; cdr3_nt: TGTGCCAGCTTCTCTAGCGGGCAAGAGACCCAGTACTTC
d_call: TRBD2; v_call: TRBV5-4; clone_size: NA; j_call: TRBJ2-3; cdr3_aa: CASTLAGNLLRDTQYF; cdr3_nt: TGTGCCAGCACCTTAGCGGGGAACCTATTGAGAGATACGCAGTATTTT
d_call: TRBD1; v_call: TRBV27; clone_size: NA; j_call: TRBJ1-2; cdr3_aa: CASSFTRGNSYGYTF; cdr3_nt: TGTGCCAGCAGTTTCACCAGGGGGAATAGCTATGGCTACACCTTC
d_call: NA; v_call: TRBV27; clone_size: NA; j_call: TRBJ2-3; cdr3_aa: CASSPLTGRTDTQYF; cdr3_nt: TGTGCCAGCAGTCCCTTGACAGGGAGGACAGATACGCAGTATTTT
d_call: TRBD2; v_call: TRBV7-2; clone_size: NA; j_call: TRBJ2-4; cdr3_aa: CASSKGMGGDIQYF; cdr3_nt: TGTGCCAGCAGCAAGGGAATGGGAGGGGACATTCAGTACTTC
d_call: TRBD1; v_call: TRBV7-9; clone_size: NA; j_call: TRBJ1-4; cdr3_aa: CASSSQGRTGTEKLFF; cdr3_nt: TGTGCCAGCAGCTCTCAAGGAAGGACAGGGACAGAAAAACTGTTTTTT
d_call: NA; v_call: TRBV29-1; clone_size: NA; j_call: TRBJ2-1; cdr3_aa: CSATGMWGYNEQFF; cdr3_nt: TGCAGCGCTACAGGGATGTGGGGCTACAATGAGCAGTTCTTC
d_call: TRBD1; v_call: TRBV10-3; clone_size: NA; j_call: TRBJ2-4; cdr3_aa: CATSPPGTGEGQYF; cdr3_nt: TGTGCCACCAGTCCGCCCGGGACAGGGGAGGGTCAGTACTTC
d_call: NA; v_call: TRBV30; clone_size: NA; j_call: TRBJ1-2; cdr3_aa: CAWIPRAGGYTF; cdr3_nt: TGTGCCTGGATTCCTCGGGCGGGGGGCTACACCTTC
d_call: NA; v_call: TRBV10-1; clone_size: few; j_call: TRBJ1-1; cdr3_aa: CASSRQRNTEAFF; cdr3_nt: TGCGCCAGCTCCCGGCAGCGGAACACTGAAGCTTTCTTT
d_call: TRBD2; v_call: TRBV19; clone_size: NA; j_call: TRBJ2-1; cdr3_aa: CASSIRASGSNEQFF; cdr3_nt: TGTGCCAGTAGTATTCGGGCTAGCGGGAGCAATGAGCAGTTCTTC
d_call: NA; v_call: TRBV14; clone_size: few; j_call: TRBJ2-7; cdr3_aa: CASSPPRGEQYF; cdr3_nt: TGTGCCAGCAGTCCCCCCCGGGGCGAGCAGTACTTC